Listed here are 5 T cell receptor beta chains from one sample, sequenced in a study of blood T cell repertoires in COVID-19 (dated by TCRdb to 2018 to 2020). Receptors were amplified or captured by the immunoSEQ multiplex PCR assay. Held by TCRdb, this immuneACCESS table contains in-frame sequences only and omits some clones. Under half of the omission traces to an unresolved V gene where checked; the cause of the rest is unknown. Across this sample there are about 300,000 clones, with 86% seen only once. The ten top clones hold around 1.5% of the sample. Input material: peripheral blood. All receptors come from a woman aged 45-59 years with acute or convalescent COVID-19.

The rearrangement uses TRBV5-5 and TRBJ2-2; 16 positions match TRBD2. Trimming took 3 bases from V and 4 from J; bases not matched to a gene: 3. CDR1 and CDR2 (germline): SGHKS, YYEKEE (reference sequence). The CDR3 extends over 17 amino acids. The CDR3 is CASSWGLAGGGTGELFF. CDR3 in DNA: TGTGCCAGCAGCTGGGGACTAGCGGGAGGGGGCACCGGGGAGCTGTTTTTT.

This clone was picked up one time. The chain uses TRBV7-9 and TRBJ2-7, with 9 bases that match TRBD1. V shed 7 bases and J 1 base; nucleotides not matched to a gene: 8. Germline lookup yields CDR1 SEHNR and CDR2 FQNEAQ (reference sequence). The CDR3 extends over 15 amino acids. CDR3 DNA sequence: TGTGCCAGCAACTTCGGACAGGGGACTTCCTACGAGCAGTACTTC. Its translation is CASNFGQGTSYEQYF.

V and J are TRBV7-3 and TRBJ2-3, with 7 nucleotides matching TRBD2. Trimming removed 3 bases from V and 4 bases from J; junction bases left unmatched: 4. The CDR3 loop spans 14 amino acids. The germline V gene encodes CDR1 SGHTA and CDR2 FQGTGA. The CDR3 here is CASSFRGVPDTQYF. The CDR3 bases are TGTGCCAGCAGCTTTCGGGGGGTCCCAGATACGCAGTATTTT.

This clone was seen only once. This CDR3 is CASSFGNSGRLDEQFF. CDR3 sequence (DNA): TGCGCCAGCAGCTTTGGGAATAGCGGGAGACTGGATGAGCAGTTCTTC. The V call is TRBV5-1, the J call TRBJ2-1; 9 positions match TRBD2. The trim removed 2 bases at V and 8 bases at J, leaving 11 bases unmatched. This CDR3 comprises 16 residues. Germline V gives CDR1 SGHRS, CDR2 YFSETQ.

This rearrangement joins TRBV2 to TRBJ1-1; tentatively, D is TRBD1 (6 bases). CDR3 length equals 13 residues. V lost 10 bases, J lost 0 bases, and 12 bases lay in between. Germline CDR1 SNHLY, CDR2 FYNNEI. CDR3 loop: CATGQFMNTEAFF. The CDR3 DNA follows: TGTGCCACCGGACAGTTCATGAACACTGAAGCTTTCTTT. The whole variable domain, filled in from reference TRBV2 and TRBJ1-1, reads EPEVTQTPSHQVTQMGQEVILRCVPISNHLYFYWYRQILGQKVEFLVSFYNNEISEKSEIFDDQFSVERPDGSNFTLKIRSTKLEDSAMYFCATGQFMNTEAFFGQGTRLTVV.